A selection of T cell receptor beta chains follows, all from one sample in a study of long-term antiretroviral therapy in people with HIV. TCRdb's table, derived via immunoSEQ multiplex PCR, lists solely in-frame clones and lacks some. This sample has more than 20,000 clones, with 85% found just once. Sequenced here: unsorted PBMCs, sampled about 4 years after starting antiretroviral therapy. The receptors come from a man between 18 and 29 years old with HIV. CDR3s include the opening cysteine and the closing phenylalanine or tryptophan. D genes are given only for firm matches. Clone size is stated in some rows and not others, as once, few, many or a class when expanded.

clone_size: NA
j_call: TRBJ2-7
v_call: TRBV28
d_call: NA
cdr3_nt: TGTGCCAGCAGTTTTGTTGCCAGCGGCTACGAGCAGTACTTC
cdr3_aa: CASSFVASGYEQYF

clone_size: NA
j_call: TRBJ2-3
v_call: TRBV28
d_call: TRBD2
cdr3_nt: TGTGCCAGCAGTTTGGGGGGACTAGCGGGAACCACAGATACGCAGTATTTT
cdr3_aa: CASSLGGLAGTTDTQYF

clone_size: NA
j_call: TRBJ2-7
v_call: TRBV2
d_call: NA
cdr3_nt: TGTGCCAGCAGTGAAGAGATGGTTCGCGAGCAGTACTTC
cdr3_aa: CASSEEMVREQYF

clone_size: NA
j_call: TRBJ1-5
v_call: TRBV5-8
d_call: NA
cdr3_nt: TGTGCCAGCAGCTTGGCGGCCCTGTTGAGCAATCAGCCCCAGCATTTT
cdr3_aa: CASSLAALLSNQPQHF

clone_size: NA
j_call: TRBJ1-3
v_call: TRBV4-1
d_call: NA
cdr3_nt: TGCGCCAGCAGCCCCCCTCCCGGAAACACCATATATTTT
cdr3_aa: CASSPPPGNTIYF

clone_size: NA
j_call: TRBJ2-7
v_call: TRBV30
d_call: TRBD1
cdr3_nt: TGTGCCTGGAGCCAGACAGGGAAGTACGAGCAGTACTTC
cdr3_aa: CAWSQTGKYEQYF

clone_size: NA
j_call: TRBJ1-5
v_call: TRBV6-6
d_call: TRBD1
cdr3_nt: TGTGCCAGCAGTACAGGGGGAGGTCAGCCCCAGCATTTT
cdr3_aa: CASSTGGGQPQHF

clone_size: once
j_call: TRBJ1-5
v_call: TRBV19
d_call: NA
cdr3_nt: TGTGCCAGTAGCTTACCAGGCAATCAGCCCCAGCATTTT
cdr3_aa: CASSLPGNQPQHF

clone_size: NA
j_call: TRBJ2-5
v_call: TRBV18
d_call: TRBD2
cdr3_nt: TGTGCCAGCTCACCGAACACCGGGACTAGCGGTAAAGAGACCCAGTACTTC
cdr3_aa: CASSPNTGTSGKETQYF

clone_size: NA
j_call: TRBJ2-7
v_call: TRBV29-1
d_call: TRBD2
cdr3_nt: TGCAGCGTTGTCCGATCGGGGGGCGAGCAGTACTTC
cdr3_aa: CSVVRSGGEQYF

clone_size: NA
j_call: TRBJ2-2
v_call: TRBV6-1
d_call: TRBD1
cdr3_nt: TGTGCCAGCAGTGATGGACAGGGCTCCGGGGAGCTGTTTTTT
cdr3_aa: CASSDGQGSGELFF

clone_size: NA
j_call: TRBJ2-5
v_call: TRBV5-1
d_call: TRBD1
cdr3_nt: TGCGCCAGCACGGGGACAGGGAAAGAGACCCAGTACTTC
cdr3_aa: CASTGTGKETQYF

clone_size: NA
j_call: TRBJ2-3
v_call: TRBV18
d_call: TRBD1
cdr3_nt: TGTGCCAGCTCACCATTAGGGACAGTGAACTATTTT
cdr3_aa: CASSPLGTVNYF

clone_size: few
j_call: TRBJ2-2
v_call: TRBV7-9
d_call: NA
cdr3_nt: TGTGCCAGCAGCTTTCGGTCCGGGGAGCTGTTTTTT
cdr3_aa: CASSFRSGELFF

clone_size: NA
j_call: TRBJ2-5
v_call: TRBV30
d_call: TRBD2
cdr3_nt: TGTGCCTGGAGATCCCAGGCTAGCGGGGGCCAGGCCCAGTACTTC
cdr3_aa: CAWRSQASGGQAQYF

clone_size: NA
j_call: TRBJ2-2
v_call: TRBV6-6
d_call: NA
cdr3_nt: TGTGCCAGCAGACCGGGACAGAACACCGGGGAGCTGTTTTTT
cdr3_aa: CASRPGQNTGELFF

clone_size: NA
j_call: TRBJ1-1
v_call: TRBV7-9
d_call: NA
cdr3_nt: TGTGCCAGCAGCTTCCCGGGGGTCCCCACTGAAGCTTTCTTT
cdr3_aa: CASSFPGVPTEAFF

clone_size: NA
j_call: TRBJ2-3
v_call: TRBV7-9
d_call: TRBD1
cdr3_nt: TGTGCCAGCGAAAACAGGGGGACAGATACGCAGTATTTT
cdr3_aa: CASENRGTDTQYF

clone_size: NA
j_call: TRBJ2-2
v_call: TRBV28
d_call: NA
cdr3_nt: TGTGCCAGCAGTTTAGCGGGTCGTAACACCGGGGAGCTGTTTTTT
cdr3_aa: CASSLAGRNTGELFF

clone_size: NA
j_call: TRBJ1-3
v_call: TRBV7-9
d_call: NA
cdr3_nt: TGTGCCAGCAGCTTACAAGCCTTCTCTGGAAACACCATATATTTT
cdr3_aa: CASSLQAFSGNTIYF

clone_size: NA
j_call: TRBJ1-3
v_call: TRBV7-3
d_call: NA
cdr3_nt: TGTGCCAGCAGCCCTCGACAGGACCTCTCTGGAAACACCATATATTTT
cdr3_aa: CASSPRQDLSGNTIYF

clone_size: once
j_call: TRBJ1-6
v_call: TRBV9
d_call: NA
cdr3_nt: TGTGCCAGCAGTGCCCCAGGGGTTATGAATTCACCCCTCCACTTT
cdr3_aa: CASSAPGVMNSPLHF

clone_size: NA
j_call: TRBJ1-6
v_call: TRBV7-9
d_call: TRBD1
cdr3_nt: TGTGCCAGCAGCTTAGGGGACAGGGGTTGGAGTAATTCACCCCTCCACTTT
cdr3_aa: CASSLGDRGWSNSPLHF

clone_size: NA
j_call: TRBJ2-7
v_call: TRBV18
d_call: NA
cdr3_nt: TGTGCCAGCTCACCACAGACCGGGCCGGGGGCTTACGAGCAGTACTTC
cdr3_aa: CASSPQTGPGAYEQYF

clone_size: NA
j_call: TRBJ1-5
v_call: TRBV19
d_call: NA
cdr3_nt: TGTGCCACCGTGGGAGGGGATGTCAATCAGCCCCAGCATTTT
cdr3_aa: CATVGGDVNQPQHF

clone_size: NA
j_call: TRBJ1-1
v_call: TRBV6-1
d_call: NA
cdr3_nt: TGTGCCAGCACCTTTAACTCGGACAGCCCTGAAGCTTTCTTT
cdr3_aa: CASTFNSDSPEAFF

clone_size: NA
j_call: TRBJ2-7
v_call: TRBV30
d_call: TRBD1
cdr3_nt: TGTGCCTGGATGACAGGGGGCGCGGCGTACGAGCAGTACTTC
cdr3_aa: CAWMTGGAAYEQYF

clone_size: few
j_call: TRBJ1-3
v_call: TRBV5-6
d_call: NA
cdr3_nt: TGTGCCAGCAGCTTGTTGTCGCGCTCTGGAAACACCATATATTTT
cdr3_aa: CASSLLSRSGNTIYF

clone_size: NA
j_call: TRBJ1-6
v_call: TRBV5-1
d_call: NA
cdr3_nt: TGCGCCAGCAGCTTGGCCCCTAATTCACCCCTCCACTTT
cdr3_aa: CASSLAPNSPLHF

clone_size: NA
j_call: TRBJ2-1
v_call: TRBV5-6
d_call: NA
cdr3_nt: TGTGCCAGCAGCTTTAGACAGGCGTACTACAATGAGCAGTTCTTC
cdr3_aa: CASSFRQAYYNEQFF

clone_size: NA
j_call: TRBJ1-3
v_call: TRBV14
d_call: NA
cdr3_nt: TGTGCCAGCAGCCAGGTAGTCTCTGGAAACACCATATATTTT
cdr3_aa: CASSQVVSGNTIYF

clone_size: NA
j_call: TRBJ2-1
v_call: TRBV29-1
d_call: NA
cdr3_nt: TGCAGCGTTGATTTCCCCCCTGAGGGTTTGGGTGAGCAGTTCTTC
cdr3_aa: CSVDFPPEGLGEQFF

clone_size: NA
j_call: TRBJ1-1
v_call: TRBV18
d_call: TRBD1
cdr3_nt: TGTGCCAGCTCACCAGGACAGGTTACGAACACTGAAGCTTTCTTT
cdr3_aa: CASSPGQVTNTEAFF

clone_size: NA
j_call: TRBJ2-7
v_call: TRBV9
d_call: TRBD2
cdr3_nt: TGTGCCAGCAGCGTAGGCGCGGGGGTCTCCTACGAGCAGTACTTC
cdr3_aa: CASSVGAGVSYEQYF

clone_size: NA
j_call: TRBJ1-4
v_call: TRBV21-1
d_call: NA
cdr3_nt: TGTGCCAGCAGCAGAGGGCAGCAACTTGCAACTAATGAAAAACTGTTTTTT
cdr3_aa: CASSRGQQLATNEKLFF

clone_size: NA
j_call: TRBJ1-6
v_call: TRBV6-7
d_call: NA
cdr3_nt: TGTGCCAGCGGGCGGCCTTGCACGCCACCCCTCCACTTT
cdr3_aa: CASGRPCTPPLHF

clone_size: NA
j_call: TRBJ1-6
v_call: TRBV5-4
d_call: NA
cdr3_nt: TGTGCCAGCAGCTTGGCGCGGCATAATTCACCCCTCCACTTT
cdr3_aa: CASSLARHNSPLHF

clone_size: NA
j_call: TRBJ1-1
v_call: TRBV5-4
d_call: NA
cdr3_nt: TGTGCCAGCAGCTTGCCGGGGGTGGATGAAGCTTTCTTT
cdr3_aa: CASSLPGVDEAFF

clone_size: NA
j_call: TRBJ2-2
v_call: TRBV9
d_call: NA
cdr3_nt: TGTGCCAGCAGCGTGACAGGGAACACCGGGGAGCTGTTTTTT
cdr3_aa: CASSVTGNTGELFF

clone_size: NA
j_call: TRBJ1-4
v_call: TRBV6-1
d_call: NA
cdr3_nt: TGTGCCAGCAGTGAAGAGGAGGAAAAACTGTTTTTT
cdr3_aa: CASSEEEEKLFF

clone_size: NA
j_call: TRBJ1-5
v_call: TRBV6-5
d_call: NA
cdr3_nt: TGTGCCAGCAGTTACTCGGAGGATCAGCCCCAGCATTTT
cdr3_aa: CASSYSEDQPQHF

clone_size: NA
j_call: TRBJ1-1
v_call: TRBV4-1
d_call: NA
cdr3_nt: TGCGCCAGCAGCCAGGGTGGGGAGGCGGTTGAAGCTTTCTTT
cdr3_aa: CASSQGGEAVEAFF

clone_size: NA
j_call: TRBJ2-7
v_call: TRBV2
d_call: NA
cdr3_nt: TGTGCCAGCAGAGAACTAAAGGACAGAATCTACGAGCAGTACTTC
cdr3_aa: CASRELKDRIYEQYF

clone_size: NA
j_call: TRBJ2-1
v_call: TRBV28
d_call: TRBD2
cdr3_nt: TGTGCCAGCAGTCCAGGACTAGCGGGGAATGAGCAGTTCTTC
cdr3_aa: CASSPGLAGNEQFF

clone_size: NA
j_call: TRBJ2-3
v_call: TRBV7-2
d_call: TRBD1
cdr3_nt: TGTGCCAGCAGCTTGGACAGGGCTAGCACAGATACGCAGTATTTT
cdr3_aa: CASSLDRASTDTQYF

clone_size: NA
j_call: TRBJ2-5
v_call: TRBV6-4
d_call: TRBD2
cdr3_nt: TGTGCCAGCAGCGCCGGGACTAGCGGGGGAGAGACCCAGTACTTC
cdr3_aa: CASSAGTSGGETQYF

clone_size: NA
j_call: TRBJ2-5
v_call: TRBV29-1
d_call: NA
cdr3_nt: TGCAGCGCACGTCTAGAAGGAGAGACCCAGTACTTC
cdr3_aa: CSARLEGETQYF

clone_size: NA
j_call: TRBJ1-3
v_call: TRBV30
d_call: NA
cdr3_nt: TGTGCCTGGAGCCACGGACGGTCTGGAAACACCATATATTTT
cdr3_aa: CAWSHGRSGNTIYF